The clone carrying this TCR beta chain was observed once. This sample was included in a study of blood T cell repertoires in COVID-19. Study at large: The samples span acute and convalescent COVID-19 from the United States, Italy and Spain. From T cells, B-cell-depleted T cells, or PBMCs came the material, which was cDNA or gDNA.

This CDR3 is 14 amino acids long. The J segment lost 4 bases and the V segment lost 5 bases, leaving 6 bases of the junction unmatched. Per the germline V gene, CDR1 is SGHRS and CDR2 is YFSETQ. Under the authors' procedure: Amplification with reference gene primers provided the estimates of nucleated cell counts. The protocol was immunoSEQ multiplex PCR, while the TCRdb copy is restricted to in-frame clones and leaves out a portion. V and J calls and clone size follow that table, whereas D and trimming were derived from the DNA. Of about 84,000 clones listed, about 83% are singletons. This TCR came from a man older than 75 with active or convalescent COVID-19. The genes are TRBV5-1 and TRBJ2-3; 8 bases agree with TRBD1. Sequencing input: peripheral blood. CDR3 region: CASRQGAQADTQYF. The CDR3 DNA reads TGCGCCAGCAGGCAGGGGGCGCAAGCAGATACGCAGTATTTT.